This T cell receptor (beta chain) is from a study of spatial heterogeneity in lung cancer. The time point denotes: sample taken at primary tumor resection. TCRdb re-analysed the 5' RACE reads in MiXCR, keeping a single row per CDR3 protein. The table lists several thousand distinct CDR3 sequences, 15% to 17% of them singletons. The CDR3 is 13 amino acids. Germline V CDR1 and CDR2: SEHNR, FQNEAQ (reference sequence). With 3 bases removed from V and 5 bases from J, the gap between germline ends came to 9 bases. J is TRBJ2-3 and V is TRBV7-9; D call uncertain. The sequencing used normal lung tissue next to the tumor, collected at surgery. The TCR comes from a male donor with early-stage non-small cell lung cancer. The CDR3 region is CASSFQSQDTQYF. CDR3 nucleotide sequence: TGTGCCAGCAGCTTCCAATCTCAAGATACGCAGTATTTT.